Shown below are 12 T cell receptor beta chains from a single sample sequenced in a study of blood T cell repertoires in COVID-19. Profiling relied on immunoSEQ multiplex PCR, and the TCRdb table lists in-frame clones only, not all of them. Here the sample spans 150,000 to 200,000 clones, 82% being singletons. Sample: peripheral blood. The receptors originated from a middle-aged woman with COVID-19, enrolled during active disease.

The chain employs TRBV2 and TRBJ2-5; a possible D gene is TRBD2 (6 bases). V was clipped by 7 bases and J by 5 bases, with 20 bases between them. This CDR3 is built from 15 residues. Germline CDR1 SNHLY, CDR2 FYNNEI. CDR3 sequence (DNA): TGTGCCAGCACCAAAGGACTCCCTGGGGGGGAGACCCAGTACTTC. Residues: CASTKGLPGGETQYF. Supplemented by reference TRBV2 and TRBJ2-5, the full variable domain reads EPEVTQTPSHQVTQMGQEVILRCVPISNHLYFYWYRQILGQKVEFLVSFYNNEISEKSEIFDDQFSVERPDGSNFTLKIRSTKLEDSAMYFCASTKGLPGGETQYFGPGTRLLVL.

This chain connects TRBV7-9 to TRBJ2-1; tentative D call: TRBD2 (6 bases). V lost 5 bases and J 6 bases, leaving 23 bases between the germline ends. The CDR3 has 17 residues. CDR1 and CDR2 (germline): SEHNR, FQNEAQ (reference sequence). CDR3 loop: CASSPMVGGRLTNEQFF. In nucleotides, the CDR3 is TGTGCCAGCAGCCCCATGGTGGGGGGAAGGTTAACCAATGAGCAGTTCTTC.

This clone was observed once. The V and J genes are TRBV15 and TRBJ2-7; TRBD2 matches at 10 bases. Germline V gene lookup returns CDR1 LNHNV and CDR2 YYDKDF (reference sequence). V lost 3 bases to trimming and J lost 10 bases; unmatched junction nucleotides: 3. The CDR3 consists of 12 residues. The CDR3 nucleotides read TGTGCCACCAGCAGGGAACTAGCGGGACAGTACTTC. The encoded protein is CATSRELAGQYF.

This clone came up a few times. The chain uses TRBV18 and TRBJ2-5, with 7 bases lining up with TRBD1. CDR3 length: 15 residues. Trimming cost V 1 base and J 4 bases; bases outside gene matches: 6. Germline values: CDR1 KGHSH, CDR2 LQKENI. CDR3 protein: CASSPQGAKGETQYF. CDR3 bases: TGTGCCAGCTCACCACAGGGGGCGAAGGGAGAGACCCAGTACTTC.

This clone occurred once. This sequence joins TRBV7-9 and TRBJ2-5, with 10 bases identical to TRBD2. V gave up 5 bases and J gave up 2 bases; unmatched junction bases: 8. CDR1 is SEHNR and CDR2 is FQNEAQ in the germline V gene (reference sequence). The CDR3 totals 16 residues. CDR3 coding DNA: TGTGCCAGCAGCCATACAGCGGGAGGGAGGCAAGAGACCCAGTACTTC. Its translation: CASSHTAGGRQETQYF.

The rearrangement links TRBV6-5 to TRBJ1-2, with TRBD1 matching 7 bases. Germline trimming cut 2 bases from V and 0 bases from J; bases unmatched to any gene: 0. CDR3 length: 14 amino acids. CDR1 and CDR2 from the germline V gene are MNHEY and SVGAGI. The CDR3 DNA sequence: TGTGCCAGCAGTTACGACAGGGCTAACTATGGCTACACCTTC. It encodes CASSYDRANYGYTF.

In this sample, this clone turned up a few times. The gene calls are TRBV29-1 and TRBJ2-4, with D perhaps matching TRBD2 (6 bases). The V and J ends lost 5 bases and 8 bases respectively, with 10 bases between them. The CDR3 has 11 amino acids. Germline lookup yields CDR1 SQVTM and CDR2 ANQGSEA. The CDR3 nucleotides read TGCAGCGTTCGATCGGGAGACATTCAGTACTTC. Protein sequence: CSVRSGDIQYF.

DNA of the CDR3: TGTGCCAGCAGTGACGACAGGGGAGCTTTCTTT. Encoded protein: CASSDDRGAFF. The chain uses TRBV27 and TRBJ1-1, with TRBD1 matching over 8 bases. The CDR3 sequence is 11 residues long. Germline CDR1 is MNHEY and CDR2 is SMNVEV (reference sequence). Germline trimming cut 5 bases from V and 10 bases from J; bases unmatched to any gene: 3.

This chain connects TRBV29-1 to TRBJ1-4; D perhaps matches TRBD1 (6 bases). Trimming removed 0 bases from V and 8 bases from J, with 13 bases in between. The CDR3 is 14 residues long. Germline V gene lookup returns CDR1 SQVTM and CDR2 ANQGSEA. CDR3 sequence (DNA): TGCAGCGTTGAAGAAGGGGGTATCAAAGAAAAACTGTTTTTT. This encodes CSVEEGGIKEKLFF.

This chain connects TRBV20-1 to TRBJ2-1, with TRBD2 matching 9 bases. CDR3 size: 15 residues. CDR1 and CDR2 (germline): DFQATT, SNEGSKA (reference sequence). V lost 3 bases, J lost 7 bases, and 10 bases stayed unmatched. The CDR3 region is CSASPFSGSLNEQFF. CDR3 nucleotides: TGCAGTGCTAGTCCTTTTAGCGGGAGTTTGAATGAGCAGTTCTTC.

The rearrangement links TRBV4-2 to TRBJ2-1; D might be TRBD2 (5 bases). Trimming cost V 1 base and J 6 bases, with 10 bases left between them. The CDR3 has 14 amino acids. CDR1 is LGHNA, CDR2 YNFKEQ, per germline. This CDR3 is CASSQGASPNEQFF. The DNA for the CDR3 is TGTGCCAGCAGCCAAGGAGCTAGCCCCAATGAGCAGTTCTTC.

This rearrangement joins TRBV5-6 to TRBJ1-6; 7 bases are shared with TRBD1. The CDR3 length is 17 residues. CDR1 is SGHDT and CDR2 is YYEEEE in the germline V gene. With V trimmed by 4 bases and J by 6 bases, 13 bases remained unmatched. The CDR3 DNA reads TGTGCCAGCAGCCCAAGACTCTCGGGACAGATTAATTCACCCCTCCACTTT. This sequence encodes CASSPRLSGQINSPLHF.